The 2 T cell receptor beta chains listed next were all sequenced from one sample in a study of preoperative IRX-2 immunotherapy in early breast cancer. Sequencing was performed with immunoSEQ multiplex PCR; in TCRdb, only in-frame clones are kept and a portion is missing. The sample has around 30,000 clones; 65% to 85% are singletons. Indicated treatment: preoperative locoregional IRX-2 cytokine immunotherapy. Sequenced material: lymph node tissue, taken before IRX-2 immunotherapy. The receptor set was obtained from a human donor with breast cancer.

The chain is built from TRBV14 and TRBJ2-7; no clear D. Germline values: CDR1 SGHDN, CDR2 FVKESK. Trimming took off 2 bases at V and 3 bases at J, with 5 bases between the two ends. This CDR3 spans 12 amino acids. CDR3 in DNA: TGTGCCAGCAGCCAAAGGATCTACGAGCAGTACTTC. Protein product: CASSQRIYEQYF.

This chain joins TRBV7-8 and TRBJ2-3; TRBD2 agrees at 8 bases. V dropped 3 bases and J dropped 2; count of bases not matched to a gene: 4. The germline V gene has CDR1 SGHVS and CDR2 FQNEAQ. The CDR3 totals 15 residues. The DNA for the CDR3 is TGTGCCAGCAGCTTGTTGCGGGGGGTCACAGATACGCAGTATTTT. This translates into CASSLLRGVTDTQYF. The full variable domain, completed using reference TRBV7-8 and TRBJ2-3, is GAGVSQSPRYKVAKRGQDVALRCDPISGHVSLFWYQQALGQGPEFLTYFQNEAQLDKSGLPSDRFFAERPEGSVSTLKIQRTQQEDSAVYLCASSLLRGVTDTQYFGPGTRLTVL.